These T cell receptor beta chains were read from a single sample in a study of blood T cell repertoires in COVID-19. Assay used: immunoSEQ multiplex PCR; TCRdb lists only in-frame clones, some missing. The data show under 300,000 clones, over 65% seen once. Sequencing was carried out using peripheral blood. Source of these receptors: a man in his sixties who had recovered from COVID-19. Each CDR3 is given with its conserved first and last residue. A D gene is named only where the DNA matches it firmly. Size tells how often a clone was seen (once, few, many) or the class of an expanded clone, and some rows leave it out.

j_gene	d_gene	v_gene	abundance	CDR3nt	CDR3aa
TRBJ2-2	TRBD1	TRBV5-1	-	TGCGCCAGCAGCCCTAGACAGGGGGCAAGGACCGGGGAGCTGTTTTTT	CASSPRQGARTGELFF
TRBJ2-7	TRBD1	TRBV18	-	TGTGCCAGCTCACCCGGACAGGGTGCCCAAGAGCAGTACTTC	CASSPGQGAQEQYF
TRBJ2-6	-	TRBV2	-	TGTGCCAGCGGGGGCGATTTGACCAACGTCCTGACTTTC	CASGGDLTNVLTF
TRBJ2-5	-	TRBV7-9	-	TGTGCCAGCAGCTTCACGAGCCAGGGCGCAGAGACCCAGTACTTC	CASSFTSQGAETQYF
TRBJ1-6	-	TRBV18	-	TGTGCCAGCTCACCGAAGACAGCAAATTCACCCCTCCACTTT	CASSPKTANSPLHF
TRBJ2-1	TRBD2	TRBV3-1/TRBV3-2	-	TGTGCCAGCAGCCAAGGACTGGGACTAGCGGGACCGAGCTCCTACAATGAGCAGTTCTTC	CASSQGLGLAGPSSYNEQFF
TRBJ2-1	-	TRBV21-1	-	TGTGCCAGCAGCAAAGGGGGCTGGGCAGGGGGCCCCTACAATGAGCAGTTCTTC	CASSKGGWAGGPYNEQFF
TRBJ2-5	-	TRBV4-1	-	TGCGCCAGCAGCCAAGATTATGTAGGCAGGGCAAAACAAGAGACCCAGTACTTC	CASSQDYVGRAKQETQYF
TRBJ2-7	-	TRBV28	once	TGTGCCAGCAGTTTGTGGGATAGCGGCCCCTACGAGCAGTACTTC	CASSLWDSGPYEQYF
TRBJ2-1	-	TRBV6-5	-	TGTGCCAGTAGAACAGGGAACAATGAGCAGTTCTTC	CASRTGNNEQFF
TRBJ1-2	-	TRBV28	few	TGTGCCAGCAGTTTGACAGGAGACTATGGCTACACCTTC	CASSLTGDYGYTF
TRBJ2-3	TRBD2	TRBV9	-	TGTGCCAGCAGCGTAGATCCTAGCGGGGGGGTGGCAGATACGCAGTATTTT	CASSVDPSGGVADTQYF
TRBJ2-5	TRBD2	TRBV4-1	-	TGCGCCAGCAGCCAAGATCCAGCGGGAGGGCTCTTGGAGACCCAGTACTTC	CASSQDPAGGLLETQYF
TRBJ1-1	TRBD1	TRBV5-1	-	TGCGCCAGCAGCTTGGATGGACAGGGTTTTAAGTCTTTCTTT	CASSLDGQGFKSFF
TRBJ1-5	-	TRBV7-6	-	TGTGCCAGCAGCTTAGGAGGTGCAGGGGTCAATCAGCCCCAGCATTTT	CASSLGGAGVNQPQHF